This T cell receptor beta chain emerged from a study of blood T cell repertoires in COVID-19. Study as a whole: Acute and convalescent COVID-19 samples came from the United States, Italy and Spain. PBMCs, B-cell-depleted T cells, or T cells provided the cDNA or gDNA that made up the material.

Which cohort a participant joined came from the clinical history participants gave. Per the original methods: Nucleated cell number was recorded as an estimate derived from reference gene primer amplification. Some clones are missing from TCRdb's copy, which holds only in-frame ones; the method was immunoSEQ multiplex PCR. V and J calls and clone size are given by that table; D and trimming were obtained from the DNA. This sample carries about 220,000 clones, about 90% of them seen once, and the ten largest clones take 14% to 15%. V lost 3 bases and J lost 1; bases outside the gene matches: 8. CDR1 and CDR2 from the germline V gene are SGHRS and YFSETQ. The CDR3 consists of 16 residues.

Sequencing input: PBMCs or T cells enriched from blood (not recorded which). This receptor was taken from a woman aged 45-59 years with acute COVID-19. The chain carries TRBV5-1 and TRBJ2-7; 9 positions match TRBD2. CDR3 bases: TGCGCCAGCAGCTCCGCCGGGACTAGCTCATCCTACGAGCAGTACTTC. It is translated as CASSSAGTSSSYEQYF.